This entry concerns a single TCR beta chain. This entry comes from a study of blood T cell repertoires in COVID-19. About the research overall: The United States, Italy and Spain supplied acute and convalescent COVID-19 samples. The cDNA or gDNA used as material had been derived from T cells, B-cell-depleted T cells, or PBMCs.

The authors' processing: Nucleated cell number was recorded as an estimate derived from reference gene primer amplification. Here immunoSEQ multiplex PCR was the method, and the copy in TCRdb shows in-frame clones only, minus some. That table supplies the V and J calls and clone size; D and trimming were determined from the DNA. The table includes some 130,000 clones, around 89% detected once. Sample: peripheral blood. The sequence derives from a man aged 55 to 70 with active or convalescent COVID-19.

The CDR3 DNA follows: TGTGCCAGCAGTCAGAGGGGGCCTCCAGGGGAGACCCAGTACTTC. Its protein is CASSQRGPPGETQYF. J is TRBJ2-5 and V is TRBV3-1 (or the pseudogene TRBV3-2); TRBD1 matches 7 bases. Trimming removed 6 bases from V and 5 bases from J; junction bases left unmatched: 12. CDR1 is LGHDT, CDR2 YNNKEL, per germline (reference sequence). The CDR3 sequence is 15 residues long.